The rows below give T cell receptor beta chains drawn from one sample of a study of PD-L1 blockade in urothelial cancer. The repertoire was sequenced with immunoSEQ multiplex PCR; TCRdb's copy has only in-frame clones and lacks some. The profile covers about 50,000 clones, with 70% to 85% appearing a single time and 1.5% to 2% taken by the ten largest. The sequencing here drew on PBMCs, taken around atezolizumab (anti-PD-L1) treatment. All receptors come from a man aged 45-65 years with urothelial cancer. Both conserved end residues are part of each CDR3. A D gene is named only where the DNA matches it firmly. Size tells how often a clone was seen (once, few, many) or the class of an expanded clone, and some rows leave it out.

cdr3_nt cdr3_aa j_call v_call d_call clone_size
TGTGCCACCACCACTAGAAACAATGAGCAGTTCTTC CATTTRNNEQFF TRBJ2-1 TRBV19 - -
TGTGCCAGCAGCTTGTATAGCGGGAGGATTTGGCACGAGCAGTACTTC CASSLYSGRIWHEQYF TRBJ2-7 TRBV11-2 TRBD2 -
TGTGCCAGCCGGGACGGCACAGGGGAGACCCAGTACTTC CASRDGTGETQYF TRBJ2-5 TRBV7-9 - -
TGTGCCAGCAGTTTATCGAGTTGGCGAGGCTTCACTGAAGCTTTCTTT CASSLSSWRGFTEAFF TRBJ1-1 TRBV27 - -
TGTGCCTGGAGTTGGGGACAGGGCCGCGGCGAGCAGTACTTC CAWSWGQGRGEQYF TRBJ2-7 TRBV30 TRBD1 -
TGTGCTAGCAGCTTAAGTCAGGGTGGCACCGGGGAGCTGTTTTTT CASSLSQGGTGELFF TRBJ2-2 TRBV7-7 - -
TGTGCCAGTCGACCAACGGGAGCGAGGCAGAACACTGAAGCTTTCTTT CASRPTGARQNTEAFF TRBJ1-1 TRBV19 - -
TGTGCCAGCAGTTTTGGGGCCAATCAGCCCCAGCATTTT CASSFGANQPQHF TRBJ1-5 TRBV27 - -
TGTGCCAGCAGTTCTAGGAGGGATGAAAAACTGTTTTTT CASSSRRDEKLFF TRBJ1-4 TRBV6-5 - -
TGTGCCTGGAGTGTATCGTCGCTGACTGCCCCCTACGAGCAGTACTTC CAWSVSSLTAPYEQYF TRBJ2-7 TRBV30 - -
TGTGCCAGCAGGGGACACAAGAACACTGAAGCTTTCTTT CASRGHKNTEAFF TRBJ1-1 TRBV27 - -
TGTGCCAGCAGCTCCCGGGACAGGGCCCTCTACGAGCAGTACTTC CASSSRDRALYEQYF TRBJ2-7 TRBV5-4 TRBD1 -
TGTGCCAGTAGTGTATCCAGGGATACCTACGAGCAGTACTTC CASSVSRDTYEQYF TRBJ2-7 TRBV19 - -
TGTGCTAGTGGCCAGGGCACTGAAGCTTTCTTT CASGQGTEAFF TRBJ1-1 TRBV12-5 - -
TGTGCCAGCAGTTTAGGTTACCAGACAGGCCGTGGAGGCTACACCTTC CASSLGYQTGRGGYTF TRBJ1-2 TRBV28 - -
TGTGCCAGCAGCTTCTTCCCACAGGGGAGACTCTACGAGCAGTACTTC CASSFFPQGRLYEQYF TRBJ2-7 TRBV11-2 TRBD1 -
TGTGCCAGCACCATCGAGGACTCCTACGAGCAGTACTTC CASTIEDSYEQYF TRBJ2-7 TRBV27 - -
TGCGCCAGCAGCCAAGAGGGGACATGGCCCCAGAAACTGTTTTTT CASSQEGTWPQKLFF TRBJ1-4 TRBV4-3 - once
TGTGCCAGCTCACCACTCGACAGGGGGTTGTGGAGTACGCAGTATTTT CASSPLDRGLWSTQYF TRBJ2-3 TRBV18 TRBD1 -
TGCAGCGTGGGCGGACTAGCGGGGGGGGGCGGTGAGCAGTTCTTC CSVGGLAGGGGEQFF TRBJ2-1 TRBV29-1 TRBD2 -
TGTGCCAGCTCACCTACCTCAACGGCCTACGAGCAGTACTTC CASSPTSTAYEQYF TRBJ2-7 TRBV18 - -
TGTGCCAGCAGTTCCCTAAGCTCGATGACAGGGATACCCTACAATGAGCAGTTCTTC CASSSLSSMTGIPYNEQFF TRBJ2-1 TRBV27 TRBD1 -
TGTGCCAGCAGTTTGGGACAGGGGTCTTACGAGCAGTACTTC CASSLGQGSYEQYF TRBJ2-7 TRBV27 TRBD1 -
TGCAGTCCATTGCGAGATACGCAGTATTTT CSPLRDTQYF TRBJ2-3 TRBV20-1 - -
TGTGCCAGCAGCTTGGGACCAGGGGGCCATCAGCCCCAGCATTTT CASSLGPGGHQPQHF TRBJ1-5 TRBV7-9 TRBD1 once
TGCAGCGTCGTATCCGGGACAGGATACGAGCAGTACTTC CSVVSGTGYEQYF TRBJ2-7 TRBV29-1 TRBD1 -
TGTGCCAGCAGCACACGGTTGCAGGGGAACACCGGGGAGCTGTTTTTT CASSTRLQGNTGELFF TRBJ2-2 TRBV5-5 - -
TGTGCCAGCCAAGGGGGCGCGGTAAGCACTGAAGCTTTCTTT CASQGGAVSTEAFF TRBJ1-1 TRBV11-2 TRBD1 few